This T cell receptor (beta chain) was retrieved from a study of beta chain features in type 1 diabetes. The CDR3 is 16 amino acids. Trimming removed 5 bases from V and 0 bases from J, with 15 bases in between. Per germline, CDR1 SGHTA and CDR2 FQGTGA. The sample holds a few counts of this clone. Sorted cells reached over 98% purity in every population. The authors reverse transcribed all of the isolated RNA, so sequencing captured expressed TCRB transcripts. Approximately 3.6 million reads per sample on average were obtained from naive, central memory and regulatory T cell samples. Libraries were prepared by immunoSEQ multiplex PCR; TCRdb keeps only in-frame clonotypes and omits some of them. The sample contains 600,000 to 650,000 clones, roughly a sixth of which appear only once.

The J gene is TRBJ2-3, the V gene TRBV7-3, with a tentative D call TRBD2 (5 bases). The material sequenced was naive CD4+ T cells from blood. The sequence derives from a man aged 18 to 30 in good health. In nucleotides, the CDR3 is TGTGCCAGCAGCCCCCAAAGTCGGACTAGCACAGATACGCAGTATTTT. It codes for CASSPQSRTSTDTQYF.